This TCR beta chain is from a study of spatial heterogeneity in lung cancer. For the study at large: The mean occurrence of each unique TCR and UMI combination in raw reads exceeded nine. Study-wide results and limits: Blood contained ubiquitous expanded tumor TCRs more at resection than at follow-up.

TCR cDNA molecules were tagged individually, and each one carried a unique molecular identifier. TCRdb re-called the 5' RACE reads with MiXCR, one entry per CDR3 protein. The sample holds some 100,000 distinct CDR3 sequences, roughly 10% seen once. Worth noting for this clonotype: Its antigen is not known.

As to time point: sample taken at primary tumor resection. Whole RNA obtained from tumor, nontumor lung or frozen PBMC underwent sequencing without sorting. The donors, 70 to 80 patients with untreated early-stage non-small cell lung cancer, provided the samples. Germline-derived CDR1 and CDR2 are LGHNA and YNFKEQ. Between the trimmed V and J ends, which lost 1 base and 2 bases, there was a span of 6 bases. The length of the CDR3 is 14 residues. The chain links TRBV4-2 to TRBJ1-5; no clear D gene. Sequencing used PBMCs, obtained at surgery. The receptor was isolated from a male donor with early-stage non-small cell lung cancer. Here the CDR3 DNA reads TGTGCCAGCAGCCAAGCTTCCCGCAATCAGCCCCAGCATTTT. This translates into CASSQASRNQPQHF.